This T cell receptor (beta chain) was captured in a study of CD8 T cells in ankylosing spondylitis. TCRdb independently ran MiXCR on the 5' RACE reads; one entry per CDR3 protein. The data hold 200,000 to 250,000 distinct CDR3 sequences, with roughly 10% observed a single time. This clonotype has just a few counts. This CDR3 region has 14 residues. Germline loops: CDR1 MNHNS, CDR2 SASEGT. V dropped 6 bases and J dropped 5; count of bases not matched to a gene: 5. The sequencing sample was made of blood, either unsorted or a sorted T cell fraction (not recorded which). The clonotype comes from a male donor with ankylosing spondylitis or in good health (not recorded which). The chain recombines TRBV6-1 with TRBJ1-4; 8 nucleotides match TRBD1. CDR3 nucleotides: TGTGCCAGCAGCCTCGGGGACAGGAATGAAAAACTGTTTTTT. Its translation is CASSLGDRNEKLFF.